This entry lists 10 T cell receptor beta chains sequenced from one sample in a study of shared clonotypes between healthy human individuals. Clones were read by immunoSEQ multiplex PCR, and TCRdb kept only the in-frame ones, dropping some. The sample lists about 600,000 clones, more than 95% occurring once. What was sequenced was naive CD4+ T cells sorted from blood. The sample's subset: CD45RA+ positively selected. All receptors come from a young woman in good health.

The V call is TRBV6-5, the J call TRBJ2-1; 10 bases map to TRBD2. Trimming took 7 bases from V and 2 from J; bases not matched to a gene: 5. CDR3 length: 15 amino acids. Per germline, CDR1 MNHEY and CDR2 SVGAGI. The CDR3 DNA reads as TGTGCCAGCACCGCTAGCGGGAGTCCCTACAATGAGCAGTTCTTC. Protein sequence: CASTASGSPYNEQFF.

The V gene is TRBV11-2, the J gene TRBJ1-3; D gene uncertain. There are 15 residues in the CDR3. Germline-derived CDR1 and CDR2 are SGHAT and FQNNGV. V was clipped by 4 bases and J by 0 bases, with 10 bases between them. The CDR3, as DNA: TGTGCCAGCAGCTCCACCCCGGACTCTGGAAACACCATATATTTT. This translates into CASSSTPDSGNTIYF.

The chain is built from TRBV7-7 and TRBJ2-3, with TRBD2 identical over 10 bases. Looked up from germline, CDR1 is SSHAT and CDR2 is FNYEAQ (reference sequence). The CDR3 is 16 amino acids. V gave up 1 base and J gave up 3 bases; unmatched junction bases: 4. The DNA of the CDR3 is TGTGCCAGCAGCTTAGGTCTAGCGGGAGTTACAGATACGCAGTATTTT. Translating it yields CASSLGLAGVTDTQYF.

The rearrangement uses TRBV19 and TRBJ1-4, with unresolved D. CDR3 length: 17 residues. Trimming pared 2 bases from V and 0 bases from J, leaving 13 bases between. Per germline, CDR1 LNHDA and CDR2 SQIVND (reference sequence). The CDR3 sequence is CASSILQPRATNEKLFF. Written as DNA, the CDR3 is TGTGCCAGTAGTATACTCCAACCCAGAGCAACTAATGAAAAACTGTTTTTT.

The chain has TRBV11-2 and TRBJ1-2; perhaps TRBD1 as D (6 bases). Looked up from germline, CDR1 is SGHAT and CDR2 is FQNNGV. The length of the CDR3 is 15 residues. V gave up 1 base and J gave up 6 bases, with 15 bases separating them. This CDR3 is CASSLVGGAEDGYTF. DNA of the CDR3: TGTGCCAGCAGCTTAGTCGGGGGCGCTGAGGATGGCTACACCTTC.

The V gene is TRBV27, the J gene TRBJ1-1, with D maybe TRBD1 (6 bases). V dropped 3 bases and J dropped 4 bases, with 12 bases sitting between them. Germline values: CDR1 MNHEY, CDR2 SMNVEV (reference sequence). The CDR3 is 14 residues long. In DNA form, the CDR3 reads TGTGCCAGCAGTTTCAGGGGCGCGGGCACTGAAGCTTTCTTT. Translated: CASSFRGAGTEAFF.

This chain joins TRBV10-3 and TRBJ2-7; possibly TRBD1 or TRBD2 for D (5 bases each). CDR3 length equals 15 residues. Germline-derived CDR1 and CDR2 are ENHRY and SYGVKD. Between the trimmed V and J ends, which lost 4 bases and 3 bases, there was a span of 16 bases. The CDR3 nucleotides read TGTGCCATCAGTGCTAAGGGACGGTCCATCTACGAGCAGTACTTC. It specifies CAISAKGRSIYEQYF.

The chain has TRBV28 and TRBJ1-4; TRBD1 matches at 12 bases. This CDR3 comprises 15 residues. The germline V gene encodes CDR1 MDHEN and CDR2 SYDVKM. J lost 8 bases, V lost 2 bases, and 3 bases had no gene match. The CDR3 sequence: CASSLRGTGGEKLFF. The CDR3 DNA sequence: TGTGCCAGCAGTTTAAGGGGGACAGGGGGCGAAAAACTGTTTTTT.

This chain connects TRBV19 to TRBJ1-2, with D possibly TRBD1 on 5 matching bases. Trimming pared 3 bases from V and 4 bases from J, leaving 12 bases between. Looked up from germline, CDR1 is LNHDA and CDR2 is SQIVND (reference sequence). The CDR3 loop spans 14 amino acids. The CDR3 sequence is CASSIFGQSYGYTF. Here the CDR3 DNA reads TGTGCCAGTAGTATTTTCGGACAAAGCTATGGCTACACCTTC.

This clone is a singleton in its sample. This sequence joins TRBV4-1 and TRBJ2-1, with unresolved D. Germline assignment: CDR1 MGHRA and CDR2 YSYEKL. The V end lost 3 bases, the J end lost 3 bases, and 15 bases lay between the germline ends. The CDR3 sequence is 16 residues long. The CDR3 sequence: CASSHPPSGSYNEQFF. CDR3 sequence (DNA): TGCGCCAGCAGCCACCCCCCATCCGGTAGCTACAATGAGCAGTTCTTC.